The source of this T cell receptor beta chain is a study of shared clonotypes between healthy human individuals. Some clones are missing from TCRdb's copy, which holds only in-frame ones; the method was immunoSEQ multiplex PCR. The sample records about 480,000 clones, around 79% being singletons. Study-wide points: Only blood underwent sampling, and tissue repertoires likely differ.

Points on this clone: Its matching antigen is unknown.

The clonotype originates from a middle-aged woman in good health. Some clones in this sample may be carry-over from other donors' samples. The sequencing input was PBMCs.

The CDR3 nucleotides are TGTGCCAGCAGTTTAGGCTCAGGGTCGCGGGTCGAGCAGTACTTC. Protein: CASSLGSGSRVEQYF. The gene calls are TRBV27 and TRBJ2-7; D is tentatively TRBD1 or TRBD2 (5 bases each). The germline V and J ends were trimmed by 2 bases and 6 bases, with 17 bases remaining between them. Per germline, CDR1 MNHEY and CDR2 SMNVEV (reference sequence). The CDR3 is 15 amino acids.